This is a list of T cell receptor beta chains from one sample in a study of early T cells in non-severe SARS-CoV-2 infection. TCRdb called the 5' RACE reads again in MiXCR, with one record for every CDR3 protein. The repertoire holds some 66,000 distinct CDR3 sequences, around 13% seen once, with 4% to 5% in the top ten. The sequenced material came from whole blood. Receptors originate from an adult who was a healthcare worker with PCR-confirmed SARS-CoV-2 infection or an uninfected control (not recorded which). The CDR3 runs from the conserved cysteine through the conserved F or W. Each record gives: J gene, clone size, V gene, D gene, CDR3 protein, CDR3 DNA. A D gene is named only where the DNA matches it firmly. Size values are once, few and many counts, or a class for expanded clones, and some rows have none.

TRBJ2-2	few	TRBV28	-	CASSFGRTNTGELFF	TGTGCCAGCAGTTTCGGACGGACAAACACCGGGGAGCTGTTTTTT
TRBJ2-3	-	TRBV20-1	TRBD2	CSASMASGGADTQYF	TGCAGTGCTAGTATGGCTAGCGGGGGTGCAGATACGCAGTATTTT
TRBJ1-4	few	TRBV11-2	-	CASSLEEVGELFF	TGTGCCAGCAGCTTAGAGGAAGTGGGAGAACTGTTTTTT
TRBJ2-1	-	TRBV2	TRBD2	CASRGLAGPYNEQFF	TGTGCCAGCAGAGGGCTAGCGGGGCCCTACAATGAGCAGTTCTTC
TRBJ2-7	few	TRBV7-3	-	CASSLAPGREQYF	TGTGCCAGCAGCCTAGCTCCAGGGAGGGAGCAGTACTTC
TRBJ1-1	few	TRBV5-6	TRBD1	CASSPGTGRLGTEAFF	TGTGCCAGCAGCCCCGGGACAGGGAGATTGGGCACTGAAGCTTTCTTT
TRBJ1-3	-	TRBV3-1	TRBD1	CASTSSGGTRNTIYF	TGTGCCAGCACCAGTTCAGGGGGCACCCGAAACACCATATATTTT
TRBJ2-7	many	TRBV28	TRBD1	CASSLSDRAYEQYF	TGTGCCAGCAGTTTATCGGACAGGGCCTACGAGCAGTACTTC
TRBJ2-7	many	TRBV20-1	TRBD2	CSAREAGRPSGSRYEQYF	TGCAGTGCTAGAGAAGCTGGTCGGCCTAGCGGGAGTCGTTACGAGCAGTACTTC
TRBJ2-5	-	TRBV18	-	CASSPGPGEETQYF	TGTGCCAGCTCACCAGGCCCAGGGGAAGAGACCCAGTACTTC
TRBJ2-1	many	TRBV12-3/TRBV12-4	-	CASRRLASDEQFF	TGTGCCAGCAGGCGCCTCGCTAGCGATGAGCAGTTCTTC
TRBJ2-2	many	TRBV20-1	-	CSASEGTGELFF	TGCAGTGCTAGCGAGGGAACCGGGGAGCTGTTTTTT
TRBJ2-7	-	TRBV7-2	-	CASSFFRGAIYEQYF	TGTGCCAGCAGCTTTTTCCGAGGGGCGATCTACGAGCAGTACTTC
TRBJ2-7	-	TRBV3-1	TRBD2	CASSRGLAGYNAYEQYF	TGTGCCAGCAGTCGTGGACTAGCGGGGTATAATGCCTACGAGCAGTACTTC
TRBJ2-4	many	TRBV24-1	-	CATSDFEGLGAQSQSLNIQYF	TGTGCCACCAGTGATTTTGAGGGACTCGGAGCCCAATCCCAATCCCTTAACATTCAGTACTTC
TRBJ1-1	few	TRBV20-1	-	CSAGWRDANEAFF	TGCAGTGCCGGATGGCGGGATGCCAATGAAGCTTTCTTT
TRBJ1-2	-	TRBV5-5	TRBD1	CASSLGDSYGYTF	TGTGCCAGCAGCTTAGGGGACAGCTATGGCTACACCTTC
TRBJ1-1	many	TRBV11-2	-	CASSYDRTNTEAFF	TGTGCCAGCAGCTACGACAGGACGAACACTGAAGCTTTCTTT
TRBJ1-3	medium-sized	TRBV6-5	-	CASSLLALGNTIYF	TGTGCCAGCAGTCTTCTGGCGCTCGGAAACACCATATATTTT
TRBJ1-1	-	TRBV29-1	-	CSVAGSLHTEAFF	TGCAGCGTTGCGGGCAGCCTACACACTGAAGCTTTCTTT
TRBJ2-2	-	TRBV6-6	-	CASSYSLVTGELFF	TGTGCCAGCAGTTACTCGTTAGTCACCGGGGAGCTGTTTTTT
TRBJ2-1	many	TRBV4-3	-	CAGAHWNEQFF	TGCGCCGGAGCGCATTGGAATGAGCAGTTCTTC
TRBJ1-2	many	TRBV6-1	-	CASIPRGLNYGYTF	TGTGCCAGCATCCCCAGGGGACTCAACTATGGCTACACCTTC
TRBJ2-1	few	TRBV12-3/TRBV12-4	-	CASSGGNEQFF	TGTGCCAGCAGCGGAGGCAATGAGCAGTTCTTC
TRBJ2-1	few	TRBV7-9	TRBD2	CASSARGDYNEQFF	TGTGCCAGCAGCGCGCGGGGGGACTACAATGAGCAGTTCTTC
TRBJ2-5	many	TRBV5-1	-	CASRWGETQYF	TGCGCCAGCAGATGGGGGGAGACCCAGTACTTC
TRBJ2-1	-	TRBV20-1	TRBD2	CSARDQSAGGSSEQFF	TGCAGTGCTAGAGATCAATCAGCGGGGGGGTCGAGTGAGCAGTTCTTC
TRBJ1-2	many	TRBV5-6	-	CASSPRSGGNYGYTF	TGTGCCAGCAGCCCGAGGTCGGGGGGCAACTATGGCTACACCTTC
TRBJ2-3	many	TRBV7-2	-	CASSLLGTDTQYF	TGTGCCAGCAGCCTCCTCGGCACAGATACGCAGTATTTT
TRBJ1-1	many	TRBV29-1	-	CSVEDRASGTEAFF	TGCAGCGTTGAAGATCGCGCTTCAGGCACTGAAGCTTTCTTT
TRBJ2-7	many	TRBV20-1	-	CSASTREIRHEQYF	TGCAGTGCTAGCACCAGGGAAATCCGCCACGAGCAGTACTTC
TRBJ1-2	many	TRBV20-1	-	CSASGTGYGYTF	TGCAGTGCGAGCGGGACGGGCTATGGCTACACCTTC
TRBJ1-3	-	TRBV29-1	-	CSVERQSGNTIYF	TGCAGCGTTGAGAGACAGTCGGGGAACACCATATATTTT
TRBJ1-2	many	TRBV29-1	-	CSGWDGYGYTF	TGCAGCGGATGGGACGGTTATGGCTACACCTTC
TRBJ2-7	many	TRBV29-1	-	CSVNGDSYEQYF	TGCAGTGTCAATGGGGACTCCTACGAGCAGTACTTC
TRBJ2-5	-	TRBV5-5	-	CASSLDRAAGETQYF	TGTGCCAGCAGCTTGGACAGGGCGGCGGGGGAGACCCAGTACTTC
TRBJ2-4	few	TRBV7-8	-	CASSLDPGTPKNIQYF	TGTGCCAGCAGCTTAGACCCGGGAACCCCCAAAAACATTCAGTACTTC
TRBJ2-1	-	TRBV28	TRBD2	CASSVTSDEQFF	TGTGCCAGCAGTGTGACTAGCGATGAGCAGTTCTTC
TRBJ2-5	many	TRBV5-4	TRBD1	CASSRQGAQETQYF	TGTGCCAGCAGCCGACAGGGGGCACAAGAGACCCAGTACTTC
TRBJ2-2	-	TRBV5-1	-	CASSLDRGANTGELFF	TGCGCCAGCAGCTTGGACCGGGGCGCGAACACCGGGGAGCTGTTTTTT
TRBJ2-1	few	TRBV9	-	CASSARSYNEQFF	TGTGCCAGCAGCGCACGATCCTACAATGAGCAGTTCTTC
TRBJ2-7	many	TRBV4-3	TRBD2	CASSQGRGGPYEQYF	TGCGCCAGCAGCCAAGGGCGGGGGGGCCCCTACGAGCAGTACTTC
TRBJ1-5	-	TRBV20-1	-	CSARDQWGVSNQPQHF	TGCAGTGCTAGAGATCAATGGGGGGTTAGCAATCAGCCCCAGCATTTT
TRBJ1-1	-	TRBV12-3/TRBV12-4	-	CASSWLGGDTEAFF	TGTGCCAGCAGTTGGCTCGGGGGAGACACTGAAGCTTTCTTT
TRBJ2-1	-	TRBV7-3	-	CASSPRGSFDEQFF	TGTGCCAGCAGCCCCCGGGGTAGTTTCGATGAGCAGTTCTTC
TRBJ2-1	many	TRBV20-1	TRBD2	CSARGTSGSYNEQFF	TGCAGTGCTAGAGGGACTAGCGGCTCCTACAATGAGCAGTTCTTC
TRBJ1-1	many	TRBV11-2	TRBD1	CASSKFGRGQGDTEAFF	TGTGCCAGCAGCAAGTTCGGGCGAGGACAGGGGGACACTGAAGCTTTCTTT
TRBJ1-6	many	TRBV5-1	-	CAKTGMGNSPLHF	TGCGCCAAAACAGGAATGGGAAATTCACCCCTCCACTTT
TRBJ2-2	-	TRBV7-6	TRBD2	CASSLLAGVVTGELFF	TGTGCCAGCAGCTTATTAGCGGGAGTGGTCACCGGGGAGCTGTTTTTT
TRBJ1-1	many	TRBV5-4	-	CASSAQLNTEAFF	TGTGCCAGCAGCGCGCAATTGAACACTGAAGCTTTCTTT
TRBJ2-5	many	TRBV18	-	CASSSGASQETQYF	TGTGCCAGCTCGTCCGGGGCATCCCAAGAGACCCAGTACTTC
TRBJ2-5	-	TRBV11-2	-	CASSPSGTSTQYF	TGTGCCAGCAGCCCGAGTGGGACAAGTACCCAGTACTTC
TRBJ1-1	-	TRBV23-1	TRBD1	CARAPGTGRHTEAFF	TGCGCCCGAGCACCCGGGACAGGGCGACACACTGAAGCTTTCTTT
TRBJ1-3	few	TRBV7-6	TRBD1	CASILTTGGNTIYF	TGTGCCAGCATTTTGACGACAGGGGGAAACACCATATATTTT
TRBJ2-6	few	TRBV2	-	CASRTGISGANVLTF	TGTGCCAGCAGGACCGGGATCTCTGGGGCCAACGTCCTGACTTTC
TRBJ1-1	many	TRBV29-1	-	CSVENREMGNTEAFF	TGCAGCGTTGAAAACAGGGAGATGGGGAACACTGAAGCTTTCTTT
TRBJ2-7	-	TRBV18	-	CASSPPARTTTSYEQYF	TGTGCCAGCTCACCACCCGCTAGGACTACCACCTCCTACGAGCAGTACTTC
TRBJ1-2	many	TRBV10-2	TRBD1	CASSKAGTGTAQSYTF	TGCGCCAGCAGCAAGGCCGGGACAGGGACGGCTCAGTCCTACACCTTC